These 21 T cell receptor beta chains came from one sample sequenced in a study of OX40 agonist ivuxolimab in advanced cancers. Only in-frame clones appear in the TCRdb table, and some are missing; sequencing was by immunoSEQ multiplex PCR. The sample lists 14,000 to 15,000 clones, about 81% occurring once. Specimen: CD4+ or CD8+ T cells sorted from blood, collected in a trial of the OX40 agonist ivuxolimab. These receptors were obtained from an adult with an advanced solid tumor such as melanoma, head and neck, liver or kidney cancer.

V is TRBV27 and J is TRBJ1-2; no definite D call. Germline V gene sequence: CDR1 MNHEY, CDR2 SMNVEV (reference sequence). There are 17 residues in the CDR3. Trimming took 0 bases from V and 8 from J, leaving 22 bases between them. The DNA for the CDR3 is TGTGCCAGCAGTTTATCAGGCCCCGGGATCACTTTAGTAGGCTACACCTTC. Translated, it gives CASSLSGPGITLVGYTF.

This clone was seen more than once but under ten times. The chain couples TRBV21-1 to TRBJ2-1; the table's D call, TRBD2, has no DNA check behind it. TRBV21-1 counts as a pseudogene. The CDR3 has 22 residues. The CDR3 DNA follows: TGTGCCAGCAGCAAAGCGGCCCTGGGACTAGCGGAGACTAGTTACTCCTACAATGAGCAGTTCTTC. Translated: CASSKAALGLAETSYSYNEQFF.

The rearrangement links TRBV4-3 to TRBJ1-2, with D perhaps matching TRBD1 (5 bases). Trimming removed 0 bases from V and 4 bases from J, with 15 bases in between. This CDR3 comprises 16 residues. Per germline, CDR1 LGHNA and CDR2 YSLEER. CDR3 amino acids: CASSQEPPGKGYGYTF. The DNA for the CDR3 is TGCGCCAGCAGCCAAGAGCCGCCAGGGAAAGGCTATGGCTACACCTTC.

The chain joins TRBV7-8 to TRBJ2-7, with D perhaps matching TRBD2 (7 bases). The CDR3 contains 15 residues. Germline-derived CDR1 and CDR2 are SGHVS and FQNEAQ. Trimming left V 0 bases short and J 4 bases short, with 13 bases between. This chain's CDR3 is CASSLARGGIYEQYF. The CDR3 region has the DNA TGTGCCAGCAGCTTAGCTAGGGGGGGGATTTACGAGCAGTACTTC. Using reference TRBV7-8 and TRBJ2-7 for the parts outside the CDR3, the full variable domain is GAGVSQSPRYKVAKRGQDVALRCDPISGHVSLFWYQQALGQGPEFLTYFQNEAQLDKSGLPSDRFFAERPEGSVSTLKIQRTQQEDSAVYLCASSLARGGIYEQYFGPGTRLTVT.

The CDR3 nucleotides are TGTGCCAGCAGCTTAGAGGATCTCTCCTACAATGAGCAGTTCTTC. It codes for CASSLEDLSYNEQFF. This sequence joins TRBV5-6 and TRBJ2-1, with D unresolved. Germline V gives CDR1 SGHDT, CDR2 YYEEEE. Trimming stripped 2 bases from V and 0 bases from J, with 9 bases between. CDR3 length: 15 residues.

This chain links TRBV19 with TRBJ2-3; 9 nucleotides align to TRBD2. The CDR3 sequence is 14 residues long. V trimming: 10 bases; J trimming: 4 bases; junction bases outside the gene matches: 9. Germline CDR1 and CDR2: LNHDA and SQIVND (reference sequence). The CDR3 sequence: CATSGSGSSDTQYF. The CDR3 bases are TGTGCCACCTCAGGTAGCGGGAGTTCAGATACGCAGTATTTT.

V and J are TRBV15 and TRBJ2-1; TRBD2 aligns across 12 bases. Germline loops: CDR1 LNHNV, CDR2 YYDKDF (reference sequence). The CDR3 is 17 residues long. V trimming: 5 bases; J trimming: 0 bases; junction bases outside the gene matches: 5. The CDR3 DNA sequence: TGTGCCACCAGCGGGGAACTAGCGGGAGGCTCCTACAATGAGCAGTTCTTC. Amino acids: CATSGELAGGSYNEQFF.

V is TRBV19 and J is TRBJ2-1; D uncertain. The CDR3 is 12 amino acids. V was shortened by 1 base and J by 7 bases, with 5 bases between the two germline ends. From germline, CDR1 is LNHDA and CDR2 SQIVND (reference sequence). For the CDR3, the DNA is TGTGCCAGTAGTATAGTTGCAAATGAGCAGTTCTTC. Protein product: CASSIVANEQFF. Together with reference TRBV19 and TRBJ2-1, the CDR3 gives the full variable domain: DGGITQSPKYLFRKEGQNVTLSCEQNLNHDAMYWYRQDPGQGLRLIYYSQIVNDFQKGDIAEGYSVSREKKESFPLTVTSAQKNPTAFYLCASSIVANEQFFGPGTRLTVL.

CDR3 residues: CASSVALAAYNEQFF. The DNA of the CDR3 is TGTGCCAGCAGCGTAGCCCTAGCGGCCTACAATGAGCAGTTCTTC. The chain uses TRBV9 and TRBJ2-1; 7 bases are shared with TRBD2. V was clipped by 0 bases and J by 2 bases; unmatched bases: 2. The CDR3 length is 15 residues. CDR1 and CDR2 from the germline V gene are SGDLS and YYNGEE.

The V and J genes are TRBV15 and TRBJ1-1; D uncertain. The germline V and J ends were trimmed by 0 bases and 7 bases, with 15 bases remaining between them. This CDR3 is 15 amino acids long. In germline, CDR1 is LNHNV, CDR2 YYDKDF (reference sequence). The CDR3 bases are TGTGCCACCAGCAGAGACAAGGAGTCCGAGGGTGAAGCTTTCTTT. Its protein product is CATSRDKESEGEAFF.

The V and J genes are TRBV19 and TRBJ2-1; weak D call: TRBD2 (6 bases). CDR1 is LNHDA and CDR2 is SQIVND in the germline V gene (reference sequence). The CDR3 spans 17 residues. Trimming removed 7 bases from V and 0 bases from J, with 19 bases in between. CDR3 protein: CASTPSLASVSYNEQFF. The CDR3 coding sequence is TGTGCCAGTACCCCCTCACTAGCCAGCGTCTCCTACAATGAGCAGTTCTTC.

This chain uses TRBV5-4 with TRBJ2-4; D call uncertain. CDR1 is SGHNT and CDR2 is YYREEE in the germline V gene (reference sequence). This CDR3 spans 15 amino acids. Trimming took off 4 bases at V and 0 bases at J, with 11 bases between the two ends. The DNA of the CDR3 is TGTGCCAGCAGCGCACCAGAAATAGCCAAAAACATTCAGTACTTC. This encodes CASSAPEIAKNIQYF.

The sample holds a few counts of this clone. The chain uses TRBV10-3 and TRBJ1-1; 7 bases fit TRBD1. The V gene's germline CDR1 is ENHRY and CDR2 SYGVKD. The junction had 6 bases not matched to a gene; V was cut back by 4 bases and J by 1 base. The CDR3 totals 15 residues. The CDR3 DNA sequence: TGTGCCATCAGTGGAACTGAGGGGGCGAACACTGAAGCTTTCTTT. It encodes CAISGTEGANTEAFF.

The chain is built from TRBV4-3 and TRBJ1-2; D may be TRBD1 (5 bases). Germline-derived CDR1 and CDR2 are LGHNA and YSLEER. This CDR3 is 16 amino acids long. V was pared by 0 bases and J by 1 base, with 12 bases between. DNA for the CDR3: TGCGCCAGCAGCCAAGAAGCGGGGCGTCTTAACTATGGCTACACCTTC. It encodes CASSQEAGRLNYGYTF.

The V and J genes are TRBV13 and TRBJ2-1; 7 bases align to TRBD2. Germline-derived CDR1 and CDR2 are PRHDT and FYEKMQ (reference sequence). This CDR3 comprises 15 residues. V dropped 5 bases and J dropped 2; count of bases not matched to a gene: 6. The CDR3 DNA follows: TGTGCCAGCAGCCGACTCACTAGCGCCTACAATGAGCAGTTCTTC. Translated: CASSRLTSAYNEQFF.

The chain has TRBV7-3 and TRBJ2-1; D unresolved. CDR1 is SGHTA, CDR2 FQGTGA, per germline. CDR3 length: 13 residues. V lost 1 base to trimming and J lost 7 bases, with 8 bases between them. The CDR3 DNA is TGTGCCAGCAGCTTAATTTCCGGTAATGAGCAGTTCTTC. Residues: CASSLISGNEQFF.

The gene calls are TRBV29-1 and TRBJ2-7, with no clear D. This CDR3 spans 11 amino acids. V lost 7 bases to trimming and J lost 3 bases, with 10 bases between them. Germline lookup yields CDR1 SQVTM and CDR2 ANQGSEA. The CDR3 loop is CSGASGYEQYF. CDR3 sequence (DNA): TGCAGCGGGGCATCGGGCTACGAGCAGTACTTC.

The CDR3, as DNA: TGTGCTAGTCTCGGGGGGTACTCCTACGAGCAGTACTTC. Its translation: CASLGGYSYEQYF. The V gene is TRBV12-5, the J gene TRBJ2-7; 7 nucleotides line up with TRBD2. After removal of 8 bases from V and 0 bases from J, the junction contained 4 bases not matched to a gene. CDR3 length: 13 residues. Germline V gene data show CDR1 as LGHNT and CDR2 as FRNRAP.

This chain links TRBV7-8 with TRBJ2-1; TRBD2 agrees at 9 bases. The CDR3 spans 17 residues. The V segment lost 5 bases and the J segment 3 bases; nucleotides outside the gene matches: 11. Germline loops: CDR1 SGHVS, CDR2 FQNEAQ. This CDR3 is CASSRPSGATDYNEQFF. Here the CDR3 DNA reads TGTGCCAGCAGCCGCCCTAGCGGGGCCACAGACTACAATGAGCAGTTCTTC. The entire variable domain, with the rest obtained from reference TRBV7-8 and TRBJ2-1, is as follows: GAGVSQSPRYKVAKRGQDVALRCDPISGHVSLFWYQQALGQGPEFLTYFQNEAQLDKSGLPSDRFFAERPEGSVSTLKIQRTQQEDSAVYLCASSRPSGATDYNEQFFGPGTRLTVL.

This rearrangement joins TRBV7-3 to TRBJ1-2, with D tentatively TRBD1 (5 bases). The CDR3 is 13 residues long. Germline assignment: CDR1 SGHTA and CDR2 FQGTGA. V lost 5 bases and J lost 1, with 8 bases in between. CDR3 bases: TGTGCCAGCAGCCCCGACAGTAACTATGGCTACACCTTC. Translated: CASSPDSNYGYTF.

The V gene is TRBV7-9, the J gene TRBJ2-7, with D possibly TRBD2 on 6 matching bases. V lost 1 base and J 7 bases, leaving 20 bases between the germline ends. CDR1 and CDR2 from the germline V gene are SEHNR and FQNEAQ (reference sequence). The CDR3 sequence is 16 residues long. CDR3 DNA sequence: TGTGCCAGCAGCTTAGTTGGGGACCCCGTGCGGGATGAGCAGTACTTC. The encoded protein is CASSLVGDPVRDEQYF.